This is a list of T cell receptor beta chains from one sample in a study of PD-1 blockade in classical Hodgkin lymphoma. Sequenced by immunoSEQ multiplex PCR; TCRdb stores in-frame clones only, minus some. This sample yields about 35,000 clones, of which approximately 82% are seen a single time; roughly 15% belongs to the top ten. The starting material was peripheral blood mononuclear cells (PBMCs), obtained before the second cycle of nivolumab. The receptors here all came from a human donor with classical Hodgkin lymphoma. CDR3s include the opening cysteine and the closing phenylalanine or tryptophan. D genes are given only for firm matches. The size entry is marked missing in some rows and otherwise reads once, few, many or a size class.

CDR3aa: CASSGFSGNTIYF
CDR3nt: TGTGCCAGCAGTGGGTTCTCTGGAAACACCATATATTTT
d_gene: NA
v_gene: TRBV6-6
j_gene: TRBJ1-3
abundance: NA

CDR3aa: CASATGATIGNTEAFF
CDR3nt: TGTGCCAGCGCGACAGGGGCCACAATAGGGAACACTGAAGCTTTCTTT
d_gene: TRBD1
v_gene: TRBV19
j_gene: TRBJ1-1
abundance: NA

CDR3aa: CASSALAGGSETQYF
CDR3nt: TGTGCCAGCAGTGCGCTAGCGGGGGGTTCCGAGACCCAGTACTTC
d_gene: TRBD2
v_gene: TRBV6-1
j_gene: TRBJ2-5
abundance: once

CDR3aa: CATSRDWTGEHIQYF
CDR3nt: TGTGCCACCAGCAGAGATTGGACAGGGGAACACATTCAGTACTTC
d_gene: TRBD1
v_gene: TRBV15
j_gene: TRBJ2-4
abundance: NA

CDR3aa: CASSFTGNSEAFF
CDR3nt: TGTGCCAGCAGCTTCACAGGGAACAGTGAAGCTTTCTTT
d_gene: NA
v_gene: TRBV5-5
j_gene: TRBJ1-1
abundance: NA

CDR3aa: CASSLGAGYEQYF
CDR3nt: TGTGCCAGCAGCTTGGGGGCCGGTTACGAGCAGTACTTC
d_gene: NA
v_gene: TRBV5-8
j_gene: TRBJ2-7
abundance: NA

CDR3aa: CASLTGGANEKLFF
CDR3nt: TGTGCCAGTCTTACAGGGGGAGCTAATGAAAAACTGTTTTTT
d_gene: TRBD1
v_gene: TRBV28
j_gene: TRBJ1-4
abundance: once

CDR3aa: CASRRQGDAYNEQFF
CDR3nt: TGTGCCAGCAGGCGACAGGGAGATGCTTACAATGAGCAGTTCTTC
d_gene: TRBD1
v_gene: TRBV5-5
j_gene: TRBJ2-1
abundance: few

CDR3aa: CASSYAGQVVGTQYF
CDR3nt: TGTGCCAGCAGTTACGCAGGACAGGTCGTGGGGACCCAGTACTTC
d_gene: TRBD1
v_gene: TRBV6-5
j_gene: TRBJ2-5
abundance: NA

CDR3aa: CASSRLAGRTDTQYF
CDR3nt: TGTGCCAGCAGCCGACTAGCGGGGCGCACAGATACGCAGTATTTT
d_gene: TRBD2
v_gene: TRBV5-4
j_gene: TRBJ2-3
abundance: once

CDR3aa: CASSLGRQGGTGELFF
CDR3nt: TGTGCCAGCAGCTTAGGTCGACAGGGAGGCACCGGGGAGCTGTTTTTT
d_gene: NA
v_gene: TRBV7-7
j_gene: TRBJ2-2
abundance: NA

CDR3aa: CASSPGDTEAFF
CDR3nt: TGTGCCAGCAGCCCGGGGGACACTGAAGCTTTCTTT
d_gene: NA
v_gene: TRBV4-2
j_gene: TRBJ1-1
abundance: NA

CDR3aa: CASSLRTDRDTQYF
CDR3nt: TGCGCCAGCAGCTTGCGGACAGATCGCGATACGCAGTATTTT
d_gene: NA
v_gene: TRBV5-1
j_gene: TRBJ2-3
abundance: NA

CDR3aa: CASSPPHSRETQYF
CDR3nt: TGTGCCAGCAGCCCCCCGCACAGTCGAGAGACCCAGTACTTC
d_gene: NA
v_gene: TRBV7-2
j_gene: TRBJ2-5
abundance: NA

CDR3aa: CASSSSEGLNQPQHF
CDR3nt: TGTGCCAGCAGCTCCTCAGAGGGTCTCAATCAGCCCCAGCATTTT
d_gene: NA
v_gene: TRBV7-9
j_gene: TRBJ1-5
abundance: NA

CDR3aa: CASTNRGAGNTIYF
CDR3nt: TGTGCCAGCACCAACAGGGGGGCTGGAAACACCATATATTTT
d_gene: TRBD1
v_gene: TRBV6-5
j_gene: TRBJ1-3
abundance: few

CDR3aa: CASSGPTSGGSTDTQYF
CDR3nt: TGTGCCAGCAGTGGTCCGACTAGCGGGGGTAGCACAGATACGCAGTATTTT
d_gene: TRBD2
v_gene: TRBV2
j_gene: TRBJ2-3
abundance: few

CDR3aa: CASSLGGQGSYEQYF
CDR3nt: TGTGCCAGCAGCTTAGGGGGACAGGGCTCCTACGAGCAGTACTTC
d_gene: TRBD1
v_gene: TRBV7-9
j_gene: TRBJ2-7
abundance: NA

CDR3aa: CASSPGTGGVENTEAFF
CDR3nt: TGTGCCAGCAGCCCCGGGACAGGGGGCGTAGAAAACACTGAAGCTTTCTTT
d_gene: TRBD1
v_gene: TRBV5-5
j_gene: TRBJ1-1
abundance: NA

CDR3aa: CATAEQTNTEAFF
CDR3nt: TGCGCCACCGCCGAGCAGACCAACACTGAAGCTTTCTTT
d_gene: NA
v_gene: TRBV5-1
j_gene: TRBJ1-1
abundance: NA

CDR3aa: CASNGGRMNTEAFF
CDR3nt: TGTGCCAGCAACGGGGGACGTATGAACACTGAAGCTTTCTTT
d_gene: NA
v_gene: TRBV2
j_gene: TRBJ1-1
abundance: few

CDR3aa: CASRDKQNSYEQYF
CDR3nt: TGTGCCAGCCGTGACAAACAGAACTCCTACGAGCAGTACTTC
d_gene: NA
v_gene: TRBV2
j_gene: TRBJ2-7
abundance: NA

CDR3aa: CASSQNPITGDTGELFF
CDR3nt: TGCGCCAGCAGCCAGAACCCTATTACAGGGGACACCGGGGAGCTGTTTTTT
d_gene: TRBD1
v_gene: TRBV5-1
j_gene: TRBJ2-2
abundance: NA

CDR3aa: CASWTSGGSTGELFF
CDR3nt: TGTGCCAGTTGGACTAGCGGGGGAAGCACCGGGGAGCTGTTTTTT
d_gene: TRBD2
v_gene: TRBV19
j_gene: TRBJ2-2
abundance: NA

CDR3aa: CSGLQGLSSYEQYF
CDR3nt: TGCAGCGGACTTCAGGGTCTCAGCTCCTACGAGCAGTACTTC
d_gene: NA
v_gene: TRBV29-1
j_gene: TRBJ2-7
abundance: NA

CDR3aa: CASSEETQYF
CDR3nt: TGTGCCAGCAGCGAAGAGACCCAGTACTTC
d_gene: NA
v_gene: TRBV7-9
j_gene: TRBJ2-5
abundance: NA

CDR3aa: CASSLNDMDRFPRDEQYF
CDR3nt: TGTGCCAGCAGCCTTAATGACATGGACAGGTTTCCTCGGGACGAGCAGTACTTC
d_gene: TRBD1
v_gene: TRBV7-9
j_gene: TRBJ2-7
abundance: NA

CDR3aa: CASSRGQSNQPQHF
CDR3nt: TGTGCCAGCAGTAGAGGACAGAGCAATCAGCCCCAGCATTTT
d_gene: NA
v_gene: TRBV6-6
j_gene: TRBJ1-5
abundance: NA

CDR3aa: CAWGEENPLSYEQYF
CDR3nt: TGTGCCTGGGGGGAGGAGAACCCCCTCTCCTACGAGCAGTACTTC
d_gene: NA
v_gene: TRBV30
j_gene: TRBJ2-7
abundance: once